This T cell receptor beta chain was identified in a study of cytomegalovirus exposure and HLA in healthy donors. Both 60 Vbeta primers and 13 Jbeta primers went into the PCR. Clones were read by immunoSEQ multiplex PCR, and TCRdb kept only the in-frame ones, dropping some. The sample data list tens of thousands of clones. Germline loops: CDR1 ENHRY, CDR2 SYGVKD. V was cut by 5 bases and J by 5 bases, with 12 bases left in between. This CDR3 is 13 amino acids long. General study findings and limits: There were several of the most significant clusters that appeared linked to common viral pathogens in a later analysis.

Though nominally healthy at sampling, donors likely had unrecorded immune exposures. Comment on this clone: Its antigen is not known.

The rearrangement uses TRBV10-3 and TRBJ1-1, with D tentatively TRBD1 (6 bases). The source of this sequence is a male donor in good health and CMV-seronegative. Sequenced sample: PBMCs. CDR3 residues: CAISPQGHTEAFF. CDR3 nucleotide sequence: TGTGCCATCAGTCCACAGGGACATACTGAAGCTTTCTTT.